The next 30 T cell receptor beta chains were all read from a single sample in a study of blood T cells in healthy people across ages. Sample-barcoded 5' priming and a J-beta primer mix drove a second PCR of about 6 to 11 cycles. From the 5' RACE reads, TCRdb called clonotypes with MiXCR, one entry per CDR3 protein. The data show roughly 640,000 distinct CDR3 sequences, about 30% seen once. The sequenced sample was blood. The receptors were sampled from a woman of 80 years or more in good health.

The chain couples TRBV21-1 to TRBJ1-2. TRBV21-1 represents a pseudogene. The CDR3 runs 16 residues. The CDR3 coding sequence is TGTGCCTGGAGAATTGGGCAGGGATCCCGCGGTAATGGCTACACCTTC. Protein product: CAWRIGQGSRGNGYTF.

This sequence joins TRBV20-1 and TRBJ1-4; TRBD1 might be the D (6 bases). Trimming removed 0 bases at V and 8 bases at J, with 16 bases between. The CDR3 contains 15 residues. Germline V gene data show CDR1 as DFQATT and CDR2 as SNEGSKA (reference sequence). The CDR3 bases are TGCAGTGCTAGAGAGCCTTCGGGGGCCGGAGAAAAACTGTTTTTT. This translates into CSAREPSGAGEKLFF.

A word on this clonotype: Sequence at one end of the junction differs from germline and may be a read error. The J gene is TRBJ1-1, the V gene TRBV7-2; D remains ambiguous. The CDR3 sequence is 15 residues long. CDR1 and CDR2 from the germline V gene are SGHTA and FQGNSA. The CDR3 DNA reads TGTGCCGGCAGCCCACGGGCAGTTGTGAACACTGAAGCTTTCTTT. Its translation is CAGSPRAVVNTEAFF.

This clonotype occurred many times. This sequence joins TRBV6-5 and TRBJ1-2; D is unclear. The CDR3 consists of 13 residues. V dropped 0 bases and J dropped 3 bases, with 5 bases sitting between them. CDR1 and CDR2 from the germline V gene are MNHEY and SVGAGI. For the CDR3, the DNA is TGTGCCAGCAGTTACTCTACGGACTATGGCTACACCTTC. It codes for CASSYSTDYGYTF.

This chain uses TRBV10-3 with TRBJ2-5, with D unclear. The CDR3 runs to 14 residues. Germline-derived CDR1 and CDR2 are ENHRY and SYGVKD. Trimming stripped 0 bases from V and 5 bases from J, with 10 bases between. CDR3 loop: CAISESSGRETQYF. CDR3 nucleotides: TGTGCCATCAGTGAGTCATCAGGACGGGAGACCCAGTACTTC.

This clonotype occurred many times. J is TRBJ1-1 and V is TRBV27; TRBD1 is a possible D gene (6 bases). The CDR3 totals 15 residues. CDR1 and CDR2 (germline): MNHEY, SMNVEV (reference sequence). V lost 5 bases and J 2 bases, leaving 15 bases between the germline ends. The CDR3 DNA follows: TGTGCCAGCAGTCTAAACAGGGTCCGTAACACTGAAGCTTTCTTT. Its translation is CASSLNRVRNTEAFF.

This clonotype was counted once. The chain combines TRBV6-6 with TRBJ2-5; TRBD2 might be the D (5 bases). CDR3 length: 13 amino acids. Germline V gene lookup returns CDR1 MNHNY and CDR2 SVGAGI (reference sequence). The V end was cut by 8 bases, the J end by 2 bases, with 12 bases between. The CDR3 protein is CASGSSGQETQYF. In DNA, the CDR3 is TGTGCCAGCGGGTCGTCGGGGCAAGAGACCCAGTACTTC.

In its sample, this clonotype was seen many times. V is TRBV9 and J is TRBJ2-1; tentatively, D is TRBD1 (5 bases). Germline CDR1 SGDLS, CDR2 YYNGEE. The CDR3 is made up of 13 amino acids. Trimming shortened V by 0 bases and J by 8 bases, and 9 bases separated the two germline ends. As DNA, the CDR3 is TGTGCCAGCAGCGTAGAGGGGTGGGATGAGCAGTTCTTC. Its translation: CASSVEGWDEQFF.

CDR3 coding DNA: TGTGCCAGCAGCTCTCGGGGTTCTAGCACAGATACGCAGTATTTT. The encoded protein is CASSSRGSSTDTQYF. The chain uses TRBV28 and TRBJ2-3, with a weak D call TRBD2 (5 bases). CDR3 length: 15 residues. Germline V CDR1 and CDR2: MDHEN, SYDVKM. Trimming cost V 6 bases and J 0 bases, with 13 bases left between them.

This rearrangement joins TRBV5-1 to TRBJ2-1; TRBD1 aligns across 8 bases. Unmatched junction bases numbered 4, after V lost 4 bases and J lost 1 base. Germline V gene sequence: CDR1 SGHRS, CDR2 YFSETQ. The CDR3 spans 15 residues. DNA of the CDR3: TGCGCCAGCAGCGAACAGGGGGAGTCCTACAATGAGCAGTTCTTC. This encodes CASSEQGESYNEQFF.

This clonotype was counted only a few times. Since a much larger clone is just one base distant, this may be a read error. The V and J genes are TRBV10-3 and TRBJ1-1; the D is unclear. The CDR3 is 13 residues long. The ends were cut back, 2 bases at V and 7 bases at J, with 11 bases in the middle. Looked up from germline, CDR1 is ENHRY and CDR2 is SYGVKD. CDR3: CAISEPGCNEAFF. In DNA, the CDR3 is TGTGCCATCAGTGAGCCGGGTTGTAATGAAGCTTTCTTT.

This clonotype was observed a few times. The rearrangement links TRBV29-1 to TRBJ1-2; D may be TRBD1 (5 bases). Trimming pared 7 bases from V and 6 bases from J, leaving 18 bases between. Germline CDR1 is SQVTM and CDR2 is ANQGSEA. The CDR3 contains 13 residues. This chain's CDR3 is CSALGQGDDGYTF. As DNA, the CDR3 is TGCAGCGCCCTCGGGCAGGGTGACGATGGCTACACCTTC. Combining the CDR3 with reference TRBV29-1 and TRBJ1-2 gives the whole variable domain SAVISQKPSRDICQRGTSLTIQCQVDSQVTMMFWYRQQPGQSLTLIATANQGSEATYESGFVIDKFPISRPNLTFSTLTVSNMSPEDSSIYLCSALGQGDDGYTFGSGTRLTVV.

This clonotype was detected only a few times. The chain couples TRBV4-1 to TRBJ1-4; 9 bases are a match to TRBD1. Per the germline V gene, CDR1 is MGHRA and CDR2 is YSYEKL. V gave up 6 bases and J gave up 0 bases; unmatched junction bases: 8. The CDR3 loop spans 17 amino acids. For the CDR3, the DNA is TGCGCCAGCAGAAAGACAGGGGGGTTTGCAACTAATGAAAAACTGTTTTTT. Encoded protein: CASRKTGGFATNEKLFF.

The chain combines TRBV18 with TRBJ1-1; D is perhaps TRBD1 (6 bases). This CDR3 comprises 13 residues. Looked up from germline, CDR1 is KGHSH and CDR2 is LQKENI. Between the trimmed V and J ends, which lost 9 bases and 1 base, there was a span of 12 bases. The CDR3 DNA reads TGTGCCAGTCACAGGGCCGGGAACACTGAAGCTTTCTTT. It encodes CASHRAGNTEAFF.

This chain joins TRBV30 and TRBJ1-2; D is unresolved. From germline, CDR1 is GTSNPN and CDR2 SVGIG (reference sequence). The CDR3 totals 12 residues. Trimming stripped 1 base from V and 4 bases from J, with 7 bases between. This CDR3 is CAWSGASYGYTF. As DNA, the CDR3 is TGTGCCTGGAGTGGGGCTTCCTATGGCTACACCTTC.

This clonotype showed up many times. This chain connects TRBV6-5 to TRBJ2-3, with 8 nucleotides matching TRBD1. The CDR3 sequence is 15 residues long. Germline CDR1 reads MNHEY; CDR2 reads SVGAGI. The V segment lost 5 bases and the J segment 0 bases; nucleotides outside the gene matches: 4. CDR3 sequence reads: CASSNQGASTDTQYF. CDR3 in DNA: TGTGCCAGCAGTAACCAGGGGGCGAGCACAGATACGCAGTATTTT.

V gene TRBV5-1 combines with J gene TRBJ2-5; possible D gene TRBD2, 6 bases. The ends were cut back, 3 bases at V and 8 bases at J, with 23 bases in the middle. Germline-derived CDR1 and CDR2 are SGHRS and YFSETQ. This CDR3 has 16 amino acids. CDR3 sequence reads: CASSWSWPPTGDTQYF. The CDR3 DNA reads as TGCGCCAGCAGCTGGTCGTGGCCTCCGACGGGGGATACCCAGTACTTC.

Comment on this clonotype: This may stem from a read error, because a much larger clone lies one nucleotide away. V and J are TRBV27 and TRBJ1-2, with D maybe TRBD1 (6 bases). Germline lookup yields CDR1 MNHEY and CDR2 SMNVEV (reference sequence). V lost 6 bases, J lost 3 bases, and 20 bases lay in between. This CDR3 has 16 amino acids. CDR3 DNA sequence: TGTGCCAGCAGCCGATTGGCTGAGAGGGGGGACTATGGCTACACCTTC. Translating it yields CASSRLAERGDYGYTF.

This clonotype was counted a single time. A read error may produce the germline difference seen at one junction end. The chain links TRBV14 to TRBJ1-6, with a weak D call TRBD1 (5 bases). CDR1 and CDR2 (germline): SGHDN, FVKESK. The CDR3 loop spans 14 amino acids. The CDR3 nucleotides are TGTGCCAGCAGCCAAGTCCAGGGTAATTCACACCTCCACTTT. Its translation: CASSQVQGNSHLHF.

This clonotype was recorded many times. The chain combines TRBV20-1 with TRBJ1-2, with 7 bases lining up with TRBD1. The germline gives CDR1 DFQATT, CDR2 SNEGSKA (reference sequence). There are 13 residues in the CDR3. V was clipped by 2 bases and J by 10 bases; unmatched bases: 10. For the CDR3, the DNA is TGCAGTGCTAGACCCCCCGGACAGGACCACTACACCTTC. Its translation is CSARPPGQDHYTF.

This clonotype was observed many times. The rearrangement uses TRBV27 and TRBJ1-6, with D unclear. The length of the CDR3 is 15 residues. The V and J ends lost 5 bases and 4 bases respectively, with 12 bases between them. Germline V gene data show CDR1 as MNHEY and CDR2 as SMNVEV (reference sequence). The CDR3 here is CASSPSAGYNSPLHF. CDR3 DNA sequence: TGTGCCAGCAGTCCCTCGGCGGGGTATAATTCACCCCTCCACTTT.

This clonotype was found once. A much bigger clone sits one base away, suggesting this may be a read error. The chain recombines TRBV9 with TRBJ2-1; tentatively, D is TRBD1 (6 bases). Judging by the DNA end, TRBJ2-7 fits better; the J call may be wrong. CDR3 length: 17 amino acids. Per the germline V gene, CDR1 is SGDLS and CDR2 is YYNGEE. DNA of the CDR3: TGTGCCAGCAGCGTAGATATCTTGGGCAGGGGATACAATGAGCAGTACTTC. Amino acids: CASSVDILGRGYNEQYF.

The rearrangement uses TRBV4-2 and TRBJ2-4; TRBD2 matches 8 bases. The DNA end lines up better with TRBJ2-5; the J call may be wrong. This CDR3 has 15 amino acids. Germline V gene sequence: CDR1 LGHNA, CDR2 YNFKEQ. The CDR3 DNA reads as TGTGCCAGCAGCCAGGAGAGCGGGGGTAAAGAGACCCAGTACTTC. It is translated as CASSQESGGKETQYF.

This clonotype came up many times. This rearrangement joins TRBV20-1 to TRBJ1-6; 7 nucleotides agree with TRBD1. Germline values: CDR1 DFQATT, CDR2 SNEGSKA (reference sequence). The V gene end was trimmed by 3 bases and the J gene end by 6 bases; junction bases not matched to a gene: 8. The CDR3 loop spans 15 amino acids. The CDR3 nucleotides read TGCAGTGCTAGCCCCCCGGGACAGCTTAATTCACCCCTCCACTTT. Amino acid sequence: CSASPPGQLNSPLHF.

This clonotype was counted between two and nine times. In nucleotides, the CDR3 is TGTGCCATCAGTGATGGGGACAGGAGCGTAGCTTTCTTT. Its protein product is CAISDGDRSVAFF. The chain carries TRBV10-3 and TRBJ1-1; TRBD1 matches 8 bases. V was clipped by 3 bases and J by 10 bases; unmatched bases: 7. The CDR3 is 13 amino acids. Germline V lookup: CDR1 ENHRY, CDR2 SYGVKD.

The V and J genes are TRBV20-1 and TRBJ1-2; 11 bases are a match to TRBD1. The CDR3 runs 15 residues. Germline CDR1 is DFQATT and CDR2 is SNEGSKA (reference sequence). Germline trimming cut 5 bases from V and 3 bases from J; bases unmatched to any gene: 8. DNA for the CDR3: TGCAGTGCTCGCCCCCGGGACAGGGGGGACTATGGCTACACCTTC. Encoded protein: CSARPRDRGDYGYTF.

The rearrangement joins TRBV29-1 to TRBJ2-1; the match to TRBD1 covers 9 bases. V was clipped by 5 bases and J by 7 bases; unmatched bases: 9. CDR1 SQVTM and CDR2 ANQGSEA come from the germline V gene. There are 14 residues in the CDR3. Here the CDR3 DNA reads TGCAGCGTTTGGAGACAGGGGGAACCAAATGAGCAGTTCTTC. Its protein is CSVWRQGEPNEQFF.

This clonotype was observed at least ten times. This chain uses TRBV7-6 with TRBJ2-7; D is perhaps TRBD1 (5 bases). With 1 base removed from V and 5 bases from J, the gap between germline ends came to 9 bases. CDR1 and CDR2 (germline): SGHVS, FNYEAQ. This CDR3 spans 13 amino acids. CDR3 loop: CASSLGTSNEQYF. The DNA for the CDR3 is TGTGCCAGCAGCTTAGGGACATCTAACGAGCAGTACTTC.

This clonotype was found a few times. DNA of the CDR3: TGTGCCAGCAGCCAAACCGGACAGTTCCTTACGAACACTGAAGCTTTCTTT. Translated, it gives CASSQTGQFLTNTEAFF. The V call is TRBV4-2, the J call TRBJ1-1; D perhaps matches TRBD1 (6 bases). Looked up from germline, CDR1 is LGHNA and CDR2 is YNFKEQ. The ends were cut back, 2 bases at V and 1 base at J, with 17 bases in the middle. This CDR3 contains 17 residues.

This clonotype appeared a few times. This may stem from a read error, because a much larger clone lies one nucleotide away. The chain uses TRBV6-1 and TRBJ2-1; D unclear. The last part of the DNA fits TRBJ2-7 better; the J call may be wrong. The V gene's germline CDR1 is MNHNS and CDR2 SASEGT. The CDR3 is 18 amino acids. CDR3 DNA sequence: TGTGCCAGCAGCCGCCACGGACCTCTTCAAAGCTCCTACAATGAGCAGTACTTC. This gives the protein CASSRHGPLQSSYNEQYF.